This T cell receptor beta chain was sequenced in a study of metastatic and nonmetastatic thyroid tumors. V dropped 7 bases and J dropped 9 bases, with 16 bases sitting between them. Per germline, CDR1 SEHNR and CDR2 FQNEAQ (reference sequence). There are 12 residues in the CDR3. Only a few counts were recorded for this clone. Ahead of thyroid surgery, no patient had received treatment of any kind. TCRdb re-analyzed the PCR reads through MiXCR. The top ten clones hold about 11% of a sample with about 93,000 clones, about 13% of them seen once. The TCR originated in a female donor with papillary thyroid cancer or a benign thyroid nodule (not recorded which). Some clones in this sample may be carry-over from other donors' samples. V gene TRBV7-9 combines with J gene TRBJ2-7, with D hard to call. Sequences were obtained from blood. The CDR3 sequence is CASIPEPGRQYV. Here the CDR3 DNA reads TGTGCCAGCATCCCAGAGCCCGGGCGGCAGTACGTC.